This TCR beta chain stems from a study of blood T cells in healthy people across ages. Study observations and caveats: With age, beta diversity per million T cells declined roughly linearly, significantly by 40 to 50.

The second PCR ran roughly 7 to 12 cycles with a sample-barcoded 5' primer and J-beta primers. From the 5' RACE reads, TCRdb called clonotypes with MiXCR, one entry per CDR3 protein. The sample includes 800,000 or so distinct CDR3 sequences, 20% to 25% of them seen just once. This clonotype was seen a few times. Its specificity is not known. No fewer than 6.5 million PBMCs went into each sample. These data were also filed under a second study, of T cells of mothers and their children.

The clonotype comes from a boy aged 10-17 years in good health. The sample consisted of blood.

The CDR3 region has the DNA TGTGCCAGCAGCCCCCCGGCGAACACCGGGGAGCTGTTTTTT. Protein: CASSPPANTGELFF. The chain carries TRBV7-9 and TRBJ2-2; D remains unclear. The CDR3 totals 14 residues. From germline, CDR1 is SEHNR and CDR2 FQNEAQ (reference sequence). The V and J ends lost 5 bases and 0 bases respectively, with 7 bases between them.